This T cell receptor beta chain was recovered during a study of OX40 agonist ivuxolimab in advanced cancers. Study-wide points: With doses of 0.1 to 3.0 mg/kg, CD4+ and CD8+ blood T cells had undergone clonal expansion by week 6.

Germline lookup yields CDR1 MNHNY and CDR2 SVGAGI (reference sequence). The CDR3 spans 15 residues. J lost 7 bases, V lost 0 bases, and 5 bases had no gene match. Concerning this clone: Antigen unknown.

At cycle 4 day 1, cycle 7 day 1, and baseline, blood was sampled. TCRdb's table, derived via immunoSEQ multiplex PCR, lists solely in-frame clones and lacks some. The table has around 25,000 clones, roughly 85% seen once. The J gene is TRBJ2-7, the V gene TRBV6-6; 11 bases agree with TRBD1. The sequence was collected from an adult with an advanced solid tumor such as melanoma, head and neck, liver or kidney cancer. The sample here was CD4+ or CD8+ T cells sorted from blood, taken in a trial of the OX40 agonist ivuxolimab. In DNA form, the CDR3 reads TGTGCCAGCAGTTACTCCCGGGACAGGGGGTGGGAGCAGTACTTC. It is translated as CASSYSRDRGWEQYF.